The TCR beta chain described here comes from a study of OX40 agonist ivuxolimab in advanced cancers. Broadly, across the study: Ivuxolimab, which targeted the costimulatory receptor OX40 (CD134), was an agonistic, fully human IgG2 monoclonal antibody. Intravenous ivuxolimab was administered to patients every 2 weeks at six dose levels: 0.01, 0.1, 0.3, 1.5, 3 and 10 mg/kg. The dose-escalation cohort was almost 85% male with a mean age of approximately 60 years, ranging from 23 to 79. Partial responses occurred in three dose-escalation patients, of whom one had hepatocellular carcinoma and two had cutaneous melanoma. Patients were allowed to have had prior anti-PD-1, anti-PD-L1 or anti-CTLA-4 therapy, and 40% to 45% of the dose-escalation patients had been treated with checkpoint inhibitors. The paper covers the monotherapy dose-escalation part of the phase I ivuxolimab trial, which included N of about 50 patients. Among the approximately 54 dose-escalation patients, about 19 had hepatocellular carcinoma, 15 or so melanoma, 9 renal cell carcinoma and 9 head and neck cancer. The purpose of peripheral TCRbeta sequencing was to test whether ivuxolimab changed TCR sequence diversity and led to clonal T-cell expansion.

Genomic DNA was extracted from sorted cells for sequencing of the TCRbeta CDR3 region. The immunoSEQ Assay was used to sequence the TCRbeta CDR3 regions. This is the immuneACCESS table as TCRdb keeps it, with only in-frame sequences that have V and J called. A part of the clones is gone; compared with another copy, unresolved V genes explain less than half, and the rest is unexplained. The sample data list 40,000 to 50,000 clones, and 80% of these were observed just once. The ten most abundant clones make up more than 9% of the sample. Broad study findings and their caveats: Low levels of normalized T-cell clonal expansion were also seen in some nonresponding patients. The antigen specificity of the clonally expanded peripheral T cells was not determined. In partial responders in the 0.1-3.0 mg/kg groups, normalized peripheral clonal expansion was found to be among the lowest, especially among CD8+ T cells. At doses from 0.1 to 3.0 mg/kg, clonal expansion was seen in both CD4+ and CD8+ blood T cells between baseline and week 6. After ivuxolimab, expanded clones were on average more numerous among CD8+ T cells than among CD4+ T cells.

On this clone itself: What antigen it recognizes has not been identified. Base qualities are not recorded, but no much larger clone differs from it by a single base.

The trial excluded patients who had a history of autoimmune disease or who were on systemic immunosuppression. In every dose cohort, peripheral blood was drawn for TCR sequencing at baseline, cycle 4 day 1, and cycle 7 day 1. Samples came from an open-label, multicenter, first-in-human phase I dose-escalation trial of ivuxolimab. The trial enrolled adults with locally advanced or metastatic head and neck squamous cell, hepatocellular, melanoma or renal cell carcinoma. Before TCR sequencing, CD4+ T cells and CD8+ T cells were sorted from peripheral blood as separate populations. V sheds 0 bases and J sheds 7 bases, leaving 7 bases between their ends. The germline V gene yields MNHEY for CDR1 and SVGAGI for CDR2. CDR3 length: 13 amino acids, cysteine to phenylalanine. CDR3 DNA is the only sequence kept; it has 39 bases, read in frame from the first base.

Here the chain combines TRBV6-5 and TRBJ1-5; a confident D gene designation cannot be given. This sequence was found in an adult with an advanced solid tumor such as melanoma, head and neck, liver or kidney cancer. Material: CD4+ or CD8+ T cells sorted from blood, obtained in a trial of the OX40 agonist ivuxolimab. The CDR3 here reads CASSYSAQQPQHF. In nucleotide form, the sequence is TGTGCCAGCAGTTACTCAGCCCAACAGCCCCAGCATTTT.